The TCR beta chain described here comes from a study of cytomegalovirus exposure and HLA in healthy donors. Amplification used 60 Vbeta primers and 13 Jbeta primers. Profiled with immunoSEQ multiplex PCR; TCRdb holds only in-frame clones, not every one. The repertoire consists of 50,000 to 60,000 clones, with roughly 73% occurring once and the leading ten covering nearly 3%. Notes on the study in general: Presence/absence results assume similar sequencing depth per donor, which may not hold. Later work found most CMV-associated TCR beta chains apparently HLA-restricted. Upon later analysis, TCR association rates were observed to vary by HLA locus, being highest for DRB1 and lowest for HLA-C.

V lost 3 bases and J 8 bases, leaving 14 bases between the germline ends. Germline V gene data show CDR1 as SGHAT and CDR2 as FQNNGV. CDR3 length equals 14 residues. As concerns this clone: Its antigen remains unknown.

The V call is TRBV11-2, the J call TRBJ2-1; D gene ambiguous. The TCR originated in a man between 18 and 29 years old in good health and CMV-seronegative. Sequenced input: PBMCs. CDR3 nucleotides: TGTGCCAGCAGCTTTCGGCAGCAGCGTGATGAGCAGTTCTTC. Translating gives CASSFRQQRDEQFF.